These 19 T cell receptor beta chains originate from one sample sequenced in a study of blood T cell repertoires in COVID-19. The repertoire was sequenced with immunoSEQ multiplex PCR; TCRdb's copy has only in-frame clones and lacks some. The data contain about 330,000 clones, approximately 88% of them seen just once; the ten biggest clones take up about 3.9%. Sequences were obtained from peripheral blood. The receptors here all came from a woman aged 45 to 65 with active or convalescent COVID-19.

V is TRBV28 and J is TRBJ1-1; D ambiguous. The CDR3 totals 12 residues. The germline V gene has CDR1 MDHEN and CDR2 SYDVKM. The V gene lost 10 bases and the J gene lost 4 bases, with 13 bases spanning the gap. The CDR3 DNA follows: TGTGCCACCGGGGTGTCGACCACTGAAGCTTTCTTT. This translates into CATGVSTTEAFF.

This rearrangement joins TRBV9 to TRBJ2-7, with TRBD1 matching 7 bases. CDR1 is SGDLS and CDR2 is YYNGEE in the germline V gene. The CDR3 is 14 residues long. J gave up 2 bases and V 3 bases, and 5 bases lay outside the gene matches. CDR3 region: CASSAGTVAYEQYF. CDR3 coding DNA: TGTGCCAGCAGCGCCGGGACAGTCGCCTACGAGCAGTACTTC.

CDR3 protein: CAWSVSGSYEQYF. The CDR3 nucleotides read TGTGCCTGGAGTGTTAGCGGGAGTTACGAGCAGTACTTC. V is TRBV30 and J is TRBJ2-7; 9 nucleotides agree with TRBD2. The CDR3 consists of 13 residues. Germline CDR1 GTSNPN, CDR2 SVGIG (reference sequence). Trimming removed 0 bases from V and 4 bases from J; junction bases left unmatched: 1.

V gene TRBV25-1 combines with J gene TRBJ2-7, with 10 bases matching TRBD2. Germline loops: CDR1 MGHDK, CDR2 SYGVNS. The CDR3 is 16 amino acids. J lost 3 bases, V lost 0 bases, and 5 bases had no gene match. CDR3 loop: CASSEYLASGSYEQYF. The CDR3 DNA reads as TGTGCCAGCAGTGAATATTTGGCTAGCGGGAGCTACGAGCAGTACTTC.

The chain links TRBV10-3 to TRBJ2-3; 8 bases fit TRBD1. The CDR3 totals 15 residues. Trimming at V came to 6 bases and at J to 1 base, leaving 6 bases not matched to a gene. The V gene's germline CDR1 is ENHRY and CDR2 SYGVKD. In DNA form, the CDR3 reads TGTGCCATCAGCCCGACAGGGGAGGGCACAGATACGCAGTATTTT. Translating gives CAISPTGEGTDTQYF.

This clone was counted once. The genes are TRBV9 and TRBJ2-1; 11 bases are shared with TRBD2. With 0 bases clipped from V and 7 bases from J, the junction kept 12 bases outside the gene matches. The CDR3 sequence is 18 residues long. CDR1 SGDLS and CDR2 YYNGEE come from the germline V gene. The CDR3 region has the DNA TGTGCCAGCAGCGTAGCTACTAGCGGGGGTTGGGGAAGTAATGAGCAGTTCTTC. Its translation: CASSVATSGGWGSNEQFF.

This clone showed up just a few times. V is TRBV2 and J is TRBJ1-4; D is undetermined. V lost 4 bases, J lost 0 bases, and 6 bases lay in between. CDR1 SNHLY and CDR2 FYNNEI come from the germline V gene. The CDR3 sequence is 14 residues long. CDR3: CASSVYSTNEKLFF. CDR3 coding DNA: TGTGCCAGCAGTGTTTACTCAACTAATGAAAAACTGTTTTTT.

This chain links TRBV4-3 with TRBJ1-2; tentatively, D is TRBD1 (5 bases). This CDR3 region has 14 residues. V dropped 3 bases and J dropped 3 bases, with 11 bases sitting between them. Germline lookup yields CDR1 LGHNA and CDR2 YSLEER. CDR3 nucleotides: TGCGCCAGCAGCCACCAGGGTGGCGACTATGGCTACACCTTC. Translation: CASSHQGGDYGYTF.

As DNA, the CDR3 is TGTGCCAGCTCGGACCGGGGGGGCGCGACTGAAGCTTTCTTT. Protein product: CASSDRGGATEAFF. The rearrangement joins TRBV18 to TRBJ1-1, with a weak D call TRBD1 (6 bases). Germline loops: CDR1 KGHSH, CDR2 LQKENI. V lost 6 bases and J lost 5, with 16 bases in between. The CDR3 covers 14 residues. Supplemented by reference TRBV18 and TRBJ1-1, the full variable domain reads NAGVMQNPRHLVRRRGQEARLRCSPMKGHSHVYWYRQLPEEGLKFMVYLQKENIIDESGMPKERFSAEFPKEGPSILRIQQVVRGDSAAYFCASSDRGGATEAFFGQGTRLTVV.

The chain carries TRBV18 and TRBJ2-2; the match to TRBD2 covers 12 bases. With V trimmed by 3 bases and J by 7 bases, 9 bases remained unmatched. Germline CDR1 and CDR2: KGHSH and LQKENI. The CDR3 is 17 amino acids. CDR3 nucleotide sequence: TGTGCCAGCTCACCCTGGACTAGCGGGACGATGGTCGGGGAGCTGTTTTTT. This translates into CASSPWTSGTMVGELFF.

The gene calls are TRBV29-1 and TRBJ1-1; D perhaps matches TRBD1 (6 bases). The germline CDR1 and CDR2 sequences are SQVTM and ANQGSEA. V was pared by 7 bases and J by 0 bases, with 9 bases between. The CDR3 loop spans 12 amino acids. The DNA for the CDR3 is TGCAGCGCCGGACAGCTGAACACTGAAGCTTTCTTT. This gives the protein CSAGQLNTEAFF.

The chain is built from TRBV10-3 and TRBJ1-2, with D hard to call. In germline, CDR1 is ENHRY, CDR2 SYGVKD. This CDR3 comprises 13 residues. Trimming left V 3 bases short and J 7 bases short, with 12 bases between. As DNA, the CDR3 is TGTGCCATCAGTGAACCCCCAGGTTCTGGCTACACCTTC. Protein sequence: CAISEPPGSGYTF.

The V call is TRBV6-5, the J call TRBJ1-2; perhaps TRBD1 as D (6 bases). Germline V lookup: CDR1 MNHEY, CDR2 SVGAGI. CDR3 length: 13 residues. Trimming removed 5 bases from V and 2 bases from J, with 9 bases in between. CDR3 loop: CASSRGGNYGYTF. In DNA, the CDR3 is TGTGCCAGCAGTCGAGGGGGAAACTATGGCTACACCTTC.

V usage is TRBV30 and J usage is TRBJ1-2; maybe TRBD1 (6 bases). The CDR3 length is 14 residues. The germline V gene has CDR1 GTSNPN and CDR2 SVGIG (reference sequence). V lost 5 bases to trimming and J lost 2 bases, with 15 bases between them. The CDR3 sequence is CAWVGADMNYGYTF. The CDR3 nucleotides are TGTGCCTGGGTGGGGGCAGACATGAACTATGGCTACACCTTC.

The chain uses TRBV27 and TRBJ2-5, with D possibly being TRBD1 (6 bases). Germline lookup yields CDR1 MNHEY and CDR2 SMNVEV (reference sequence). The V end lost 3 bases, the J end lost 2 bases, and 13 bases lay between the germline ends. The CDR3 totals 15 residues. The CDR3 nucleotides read TGTGCCAGCAGTTTTGGGAGAGGGGGACAAGAGACCCAGTACTTC. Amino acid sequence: CASSFGRGGQETQYF.

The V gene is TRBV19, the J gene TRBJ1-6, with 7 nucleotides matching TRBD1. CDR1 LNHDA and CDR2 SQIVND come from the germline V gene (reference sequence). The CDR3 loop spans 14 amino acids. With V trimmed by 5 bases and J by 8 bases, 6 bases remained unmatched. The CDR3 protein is CASSATGNHSPLHF. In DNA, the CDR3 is TGTGCCAGTAGTGCGACAGGGAACCATTCACCCCTCCACTTT.

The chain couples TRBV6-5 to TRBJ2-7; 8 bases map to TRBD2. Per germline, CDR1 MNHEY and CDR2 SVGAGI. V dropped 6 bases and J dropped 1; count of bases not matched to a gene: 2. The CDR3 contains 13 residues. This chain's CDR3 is CASRRGVSYEQYF. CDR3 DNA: TGTGCCAGCAGGCGGGGGGTATCCTACGAGCAGTACTTC.

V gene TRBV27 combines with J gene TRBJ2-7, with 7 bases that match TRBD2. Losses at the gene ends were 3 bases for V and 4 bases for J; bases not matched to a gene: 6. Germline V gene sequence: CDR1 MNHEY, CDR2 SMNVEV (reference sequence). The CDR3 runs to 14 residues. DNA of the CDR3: TGTGCCAGCAGTTTGCTAGCGGAACCGTACGAGCAGTACTTC. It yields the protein CASSLLAEPYEQYF.

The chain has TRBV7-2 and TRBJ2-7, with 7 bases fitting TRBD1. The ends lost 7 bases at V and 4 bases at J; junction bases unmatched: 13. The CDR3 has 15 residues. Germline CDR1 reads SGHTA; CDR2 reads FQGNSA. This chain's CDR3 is CASNSRDRSVYEQYF. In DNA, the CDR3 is TGTGCCAGCAACTCCAGGGACAGATCAGTATACGAGCAGTACTTC. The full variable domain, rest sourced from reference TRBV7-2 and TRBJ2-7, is GAGVSQSPSNKVTEKGKDVELRCDPISGHTALYWYRQSLGQGLEFLIYFQGNSAPDKSGLPSDRFSAERTGGSVSTLTIQRTQQEDSAVYLCASNSRDRSVYEQYFGPGTRLTVT.